The 32 T cell receptor beta chains presented below share a single source sample, sequenced in a study of shared clonotypes between healthy human individuals. The assay was immunoSEQ multiplex PCR, and TCRdb's table has in-frame clones only and misses some. The repertoire consists of 950,000 to 1,100,000 clones, with around three quarters occurring once and the leading ten covering roughly 0.55%. The source material was memory CD4+ T cells from PBMCs. The subset denotes: CD45RA-negative fraction. These receptors all come from a man between 18 and 35 years old in good health. Some clones in this sample may be carry-over from other donors' samples.

V usage is TRBV15 and J usage is TRBJ2-7, with TRBD2 identical over 7 bases. CDR1 LNHNV and CDR2 YYDKDF come from the germline V gene (reference sequence). V dropped 1 base and J dropped 5; count of bases not matched to a gene: 14. This CDR3 spans 17 amino acids. The DNA for the CDR3 is TGTGCCACCAGCAGAGTTATCGTGGCGGGAGAGACGGACGAGCAGTACTTC. Translating it yields CATSRVIVAGETDEQYF.

V gene TRBV6-5 combines with J gene TRBJ2-7; D perhaps matches TRBD2 (6 bases). The length of the CDR3 is 14 residues. Germline CDR1 is MNHEY and CDR2 is SVGAGI. V was pared by 6 bases and J by 0 bases, with 12 bases between. CDR3 residues: CASRAGLRSYEQYF. The CDR3 nucleotides read TGTGCCAGCAGAGCGGGTCTCCGCTCCTACGAGCAGTACTTC.

This sequence joins TRBV7-6 and TRBJ2-5; no firm D call. The CDR3 has 13 amino acids. Trimming took off 5 bases at V and 4 bases at J, with 11 bases between the two ends. Germline V gene lookup returns CDR1 SGHVS and CDR2 FNYEAQ. The DNA for the CDR3 is TGTGCCAGCAGCCCCCTCATCGGAGAGACCCAGTACTTC. Its protein is CASSPLIGETQYF.

In its sample, this clone was seen a few times. The chain joins TRBV11-1 to TRBJ2-7; D possibly corresponds to TRBD2 (5 bases). Between the trimmed V and J ends, which lost 0 bases and 3 bases, there was a span of 24 bases. Looked up from germline, CDR1 is SGHAT and CDR2 is FQDESV (reference sequence). The CDR3 sequence is 19 residues long. The CDR3 sequence is CASSLASIGGGPSGYEQYF. CDR3 nucleotides: TGTGCCAGCAGCTTAGCGTCTATTGGAGGCGGGCCTTCAGGCTACGAGCAGTACTTC. The full variable domain, completed using reference TRBV11-1 and TRBJ2-7, is EAEVAQSPRYKITEKSQAVAFWCDPISGHATLYWYRQILGQGPELLVQFQDESVVDDSQLPKDRFSAERLKGVDSTLKIQPAELGDSAMYLCASSLASIGGGPSGYEQYFGPGTRLTVT.

The sample holds one count of this clone. This chain uses TRBV19 with TRBJ2-3; D tentatively fits TRBD1 or TRBD2 (6 bases each). With 4 bases removed from V and 0 bases from J, the gap between germline ends came to 14 bases. There are 16 residues in the CDR3. Germline loops: CDR1 LNHDA, CDR2 SQIVND (reference sequence). CDR3 sequence (DNA): TGTGCCAGTAGTAAGTGGGGGGCGGCCAGCACAGATACGCAGTATTTT. Encoded protein: CASSKWGAASTDTQYF.

This clone was observed once. V and J are TRBV29-1 and TRBJ2-7; D remains unclear. Germline values: CDR1 SQVTM, CDR2 ANQGSEA. V was clipped by 6 bases and J by 3 bases, with 12 bases between them. This CDR3 is 12 amino acids long. The CDR3 loop reads CSVRGDNYEQYF. DNA of the CDR3: TGCAGCGTCAGAGGAGATAACTACGAGCAGTACTTC.

The chain employs TRBV6-5 and TRBJ2-5; 10 bases are a match to TRBD2. Germline CDR1 reads MNHEY; CDR2 reads SVGAGI. Losses at the gene ends were 6 bases for V and 5 bases for J; bases not matched to a gene: 3. The CDR3 contains 13 residues. CDR3 in amino acids: CASSPTSGETQYF. The CDR3 DNA reads TGTGCCAGCAGCCCGACTAGCGGGGAGACCCAGTACTTC.

This clone was observed many times. For the CDR3, the DNA is TGCGCCAGCAGCCAAGGTGTTCGGACTAGCGGTCACAATGAGCAGTTCTTC. It codes for CASSQGVRTSGHNEQFF. J is TRBJ2-1 and V is TRBV4-3, with TRBD2 matching over 10 bases. Germline V gives CDR1 LGHNA, CDR2 YSLEER. The CDR3 loop spans 17 amino acids. V lost 1 base, J lost 5 bases, and 8 bases stayed unmatched.

On this clone itself: This clone may be a read error of a much larger clone one base away. Different DNA sequences within this sample yield the same CDR3. This chain joins TRBV27 and TRBJ2-7, with 8 bases fitting TRBD1. CDR3 length: 15 residues. The junction had 5 bases not matched to a gene; V was cut back by 4 bases and J by 0 bases. Germline CDR1 and CDR2: MNHEY and SMNVEV (reference sequence). CDR3 protein: CASSSPGQGSYEQYF. The CDR3 DNA reads as TGTGCCAGCAGTTCCCCCGGACAGGGCTCCTACGAGCAGTACTTC.

This chain connects TRBV28 to TRBJ1-4, with 9 bases aligning to TRBD1. CDR3 size: 16 residues. V gave up 9 bases and J gave up 3 bases; unmatched junction bases: 11. Germline assignment: CDR1 MDHEN and CDR2 SYDVKM. CDR3 nucleotide sequence: TGTGCCAGTTCGACAGGGGGATTGGTAGCTAATGAAAAACTGTTTTTT. Translating gives CASSTGGLVANEKLFF.

This clone showed up just a few times. The sample holds other DNA sequences that translate to the same CDR3. The genes are TRBV6-5 and TRBJ2-2, with 11 bases fitting TRBD2. The CDR3 runs 14 residues. The ends lost 4 bases at V and 5 bases at J; junction bases unmatched: 0. CDR1 and CDR2 from the germline V gene are MNHEY and SVGAGI. The CDR3 protein is CASSSSGRTGELFF. In DNA, the CDR3 is TGTGCCAGCAGTTCTAGCGGGAGGACCGGGGAGCTGTTTTTT.

A note on this clone: The same CDR3 is also encoded by other DNA sequences in this sample. The chain couples TRBV7-2 to TRBJ1-3; D remains unclear. CDR1 and CDR2 (germline): SGHTA, FQGNSA. CDR3 size: 13 residues. Between the trimmed V and J ends, which lost 1 base and 1 base, there was a span of 2 bases. As DNA, the CDR3 is TGTGCCAGCAGCTTAGAATCTGGAAACACCATATATTTT. Residues: CASSLESGNTIYF.

The CDR3 DNA follows: TGTGCCAGCAGCGCCCCGACCACAGATACGCAGTATTTT. Amino acid sequence: CASSAPTTDTQYF. The gene calls are TRBV5-4 and TRBJ2-3, with D unresolved. The germline V gene has CDR1 SGHNT and CDR2 YYREEE (reference sequence). V was shortened by 4 bases and J by 2 bases, with 8 bases between the two germline ends. The length of the CDR3 is 13 residues.

V is TRBV11-2 and J is TRBJ2-3, with D perhaps matching TRBD2 (6 bases). This CDR3 comprises 14 residues. The germline CDR1 and CDR2 sequences are SGHAT and FQNNGV. Between the trimmed V and J ends, which lost 6 bases and 0 bases, there was a span of 10 bases. Written as DNA, the CDR3 is TGTGCCAGCAGGGCCGGGACTAGCACAGATACGCAGTATTTT. Translated: CASRAGTSTDTQYF.

This clone was observed once. Other DNA sequences in this sample translate to the same CDR3. The chain links TRBV7-2 to TRBJ2-7, with D maybe TRBD1 (6 bases). The V end lost 1 base, the J end lost 1 base, and 11 bases lay between the germline ends. CDR1 and CDR2 (germline): SGHTA, FQGNSA. This CDR3 has 15 residues. Here the CDR3 reads CASSLVGQSSYEQYF. The CDR3 bases are TGTGCCAGCAGCTTAGTAGGACAGTCTTCCTACGAGCAGTACTTC.

The J gene is TRBJ2-7, the V gene TRBV27, with TRBD1 identical over 8 bases. With 7 bases clipped from V and 7 bases from J, the junction kept 6 bases outside the gene matches. CDR1 is MNHEY, CDR2 SMNVEV, per germline (reference sequence). This CDR3 contains 12 residues. CDR3 loop: CASTRQGREQYF. The CDR3 coding sequence is TGTGCCAGCACCCGACAGGGGAGGGAGCAGTACTTC.

This clone was observed a few times. The chain recombines TRBV28 with TRBJ2-2; D not resolved. CDR1 and CDR2 (germline): MDHEN, SYDVKM. With 8 bases removed from V and 9 bases from J, the gap between germline ends came to 7 bases. The CDR3 runs to 10 residues. The DNA of the CDR3 is TGTGCCAGCCGAAGTAGGGAGCTGTTTTTT. Translated, it gives CASRSRELFF.

This chain joins TRBV7-8 and TRBJ1-5; no clear D. Trimming left V 3 bases short and J 7 bases short, with 7 bases between. The germline V gene encodes CDR1 SGHVS and CDR2 FQNEAQ. The CDR3 length is 12 residues. CDR3 nucleotides: TGTGCCAGCAGCTTCCCTGGGCAGCCCCAGCATTTT. It is translated as CASSFPGQPQHF. The full variable domain, in which reference TRBV7-8 and TRBJ1-5 provide the parts outside the CDR3, is GAGVSQSPRYKVAKRGQDVALRCDPISGHVSLFWYQQALGQGPEFLTYFQNEAQLDKSGLPSDRFFAERPEGSVSTLKIQRTQQEDSAVYLCASSFPGQPQHFGDGTRLSIL.

This clone was seen more than once but under ten times. J is TRBJ2-5 and V is TRBV5-1, with D perhaps TRBD2 (6 bases). CDR3 length: 15 residues. V was shortened by 4 bases and J by 5 bases, with 18 bases between the two germline ends. Germline values: CDR1 SGHRS, CDR2 YFSETQ. Here the CDR3 DNA reads TGCGCCAGCAGCCCCCAGGGCGGGAACGGGGAGACCCAGTACTTC. It specifies CASSPQGGNGETQYF.

In its sample, this clone was seen many times. This CDR3 is CASSMSLGANTGELFF. The CDR3 DNA follows: TGTGCCAGCAGTATGAGCTTGGGCGCGAACACCGGGGAGCTGTTTTTT. V is TRBV6-6 and J is TRBJ2-2, with unresolved D. V was clipped by 5 bases and J by 0 bases, with 13 bases between them. The CDR3 covers 16 residues. Germline CDR1 and CDR2: MNHNY and SVGAGI (reference sequence).

This clone was detected only once. The chain uses TRBV4-2 and TRBJ2-7; D is uncertain. The CDR3 is 16 residues long. Looked up from germline, CDR1 is LGHNA and CDR2 is YNFKEQ. V was clipped by 0 bases and J by 3 bases, with 15 bases between them. CDR3 residues: CASSQEGTTAHYEQYF. The CDR3 DNA reads as TGTGCCAGCAGCCAAGAGGGAACTACCGCCCACTACGAGCAGTACTTC.

The table lists this clone with a few counts. This chain uses TRBV6-4 with TRBJ2-3; D ambiguous. The CDR3 contains 14 residues. Germline CDR1 is MRHNA and CDR2 is SNTAGT. V lost 2 bases to trimming and J lost 5 bases, with 11 bases between them. The CDR3 protein is CASSDLSWVDTQYF. The CDR3, as DNA: TGTGCCAGCAGTGACCTGAGTTGGGTAGATACGCAGTATTTT.

The chain couples TRBV9 to TRBJ2-2; D is undetermined. V was clipped by 0 bases and J by 1 base, with 4 bases between them. Per the germline V gene, CDR1 is SGDLS and CDR2 is YYNGEE. This CDR3 comprises 14 residues. The CDR3 is CASSVGQNTGELFF. The CDR3 nucleotides are TGTGCCAGCAGCGTAGGGCAGAACACCGGGGAGCTGTTTTTT. Full variable domain (missing parts from reference TRBV9 and TRBJ2-2): DSGVTQTPKHLITATGQRVTLRCSPRSGDLSVYWYQQSLDQGLQFLIQYYNGEERAKGNILERFSAQQFPDLHSELNLSSLELGDSALYFCASSVGQNTGELFFGEGSRLTVL.

Concerning this clone itself: A far larger clone differs by one base, so this is likely a read error. V and J are TRBV7-9 and TRBJ1-1; 7 bases align to TRBD1. From germline, CDR1 is SEHNR and CDR2 FQNEAQ (reference sequence). J gave up 1 base and V 5 bases, and 4 bases lay outside the gene matches. The CDR3 has 14 residues. The CDR3 nucleotides are TGTGCCAGCAGCCCCCACAGGGGGAACACTGAAGCTTTCTTT. This translates into CASSPHRGNTEAFF.

V gene TRBV27 combines with J gene TRBJ1-4; 10 bases fit TRBD1. Looked up from germline, CDR1 is MNHEY and CDR2 is SMNVEV (reference sequence). The CDR3 is 18 residues long. The trim removed 5 bases at V and 8 bases at J, leaving 17 bases unmatched. The CDR3 nucleotides read TGTGCCAGCAGTCCGCGCGGGACAGGGGCTTGGGGTTGGGAAAAACTGTTTTTT. This encodes CASSPRGTGAWGWEKLFF.

This clone was recorded only once. The chain employs TRBV28 and TRBJ2-7, with 9 bases matching TRBD2. Germline V CDR1 and CDR2: MDHEN, SYDVKM. V shed 6 bases and J 2 bases; nucleotides not matched to a gene: 11. This CDR3 is 16 amino acids long. Written as DNA, the CDR3 is TGTGCCAGCAGGGGATCGGGCGGGAGGGCGGCCTACGAGCAGTACTTC. Translated: CASRGSGGRAAYEQYF.

This clone was observed a few times. V gene TRBV11-3 combines with J gene TRBJ2-7, with D possibly being TRBD1 (6 bases). V was clipped by 1 base and J by 3 bases, with 13 bases between them. Germline V CDR1 and CDR2: SGHNT, YENEEA. The CDR3 is made up of 15 amino acids. The CDR3: CASSLGTGHFYEQYF. For the CDR3, the DNA is TGTGCCAGCAGCTTAGGAACGGGACACTTCTACGAGCAGTACTTC.

This clone was picked up a small number of times. V and J are TRBV14 and TRBJ1-1; TRBD1 is a possible D gene (5 bases). The germline gives CDR1 SGHDN, CDR2 FVKESK. V lost 5 bases, J lost 3 bases, and 10 bases lay in between. This CDR3 is 13 amino acids long. CDR3 nucleotide sequence: TGTGCCAGCAGCTTGGGACTTTACACTGAAGCTTTCTTT. Its protein is CASSLGLYTEAFF.

The genes are TRBV6-5 and TRBJ1-5; a possible D gene is TRBD1 (5 bases). Germline V lookup: CDR1 MNHEY, CDR2 SVGAGI. Between the trimmed V and J ends, which lost 8 bases and 4 bases, there was a span of 18 bases. This CDR3 has 15 amino acids. CDR3 nucleotides: TGTGCCAGCGCAAGGGGACCGCGTGATAATCAGCCCCAGCATTTT. Amino acid sequence: CASARGPRDNQPQHF.

The count of this clone is one. The V gene is TRBV7-2, the J gene TRBJ1-1; 7 bases agree with TRBD1. V was pared by 6 bases and J by 1 base, with 5 bases of the junction left unmatched. Germline V gives CDR1 SGHTA, CDR2 FQGNSA. The CDR3 covers 14 residues. CDR3 loop: CASSSGQPNTEAFF. The DNA for the CDR3 is TGTGCCAGCAGTTCGGGACAGCCGAACACTGAAGCTTTCTTT.

The V gene is TRBV7-8, the J gene TRBJ2-1, with 8 bases identical to TRBD1. The germline V gene encodes CDR1 SGHVS and CDR2 FQNEAQ. This CDR3 has 15 amino acids. The V and J ends lost 5 bases and 4 bases, in that order; junction bases with no gene match: 7. For the CDR3, the DNA is TGTGCCAGCAGCCAAGACAGGGGCTTTTACAATGAGCAGTTCTTC. Protein: CASSQDRGFYNEQFF.

The chain has TRBV4-1 and TRBJ2-5; D possibly corresponds to TRBD1 (6 bases). CDR3 length equals 14 residues. Germline V gene lookup returns CDR1 MGHRA and CDR2 YSYEKL. V dropped 4 bases and J dropped 5 bases, with 14 bases sitting between them. Written as DNA, the CDR3 is TGCGCCAGCAGCCCCGCTGGGGGCCGGGAGACCCAGTACTTC. Protein: CASSPAGGRETQYF.